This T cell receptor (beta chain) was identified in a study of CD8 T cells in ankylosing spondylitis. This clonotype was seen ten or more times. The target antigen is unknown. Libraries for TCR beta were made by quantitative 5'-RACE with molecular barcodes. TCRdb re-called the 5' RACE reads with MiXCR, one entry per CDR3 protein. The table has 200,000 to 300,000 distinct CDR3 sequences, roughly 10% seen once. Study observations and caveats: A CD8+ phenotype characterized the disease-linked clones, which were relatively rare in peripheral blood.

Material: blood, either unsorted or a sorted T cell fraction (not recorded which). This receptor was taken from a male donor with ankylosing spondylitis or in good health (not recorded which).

CDR3 bases: TGCGCCAGCAGCTTGGAACAGACTTACAATGAGCAGTTCTTC. It codes for CASSLEQTYNEQFF. The V call is TRBV5-1, the J call TRBJ2-1; D ambiguous. The V end lost 0 bases, the J end lost 4 bases, and 8 bases lay between the germline ends. Looked up from germline, CDR1 is SGHRS and CDR2 is YFSETQ. The CDR3 totals 14 residues.